The sequence of this T cell receptor beta chain was determined in a study of T cells in Graves' hyperthyroidism and ophthalmopathy. Hyperthyroidism had been newly diagnosed in patients aged 18 to 65, and its duration was under 2 months. The study excluded patients with uncontrolled infection, other autoimmune disease, pregnancy or lactation. This clonotype was detected many times. V lost 2 bases, J lost 7 bases, and 18 bases lay in between. Germline CDR1 and CDR2: LGHDT and YNNKEL (reference sequence). This CDR3 has 16 residues. RNA transcripts gave rise to amplified TCR beta CDR3 regions. With the HTBI primer set, the TCR CDR3 went through a first round of RT-PCR. Each CDR3 protein gets one entry after TCRdb re-called the multiplex PCR reads with MiXCR. Counted here are a few hundred thousand distinct CDR3 sequences, around 14% occurring once; the ten biggest clones make up about a quarter.

Sequenced material: blood. V is TRBV3-1 and J is TRBJ2-1; D is perhaps TRBD1 (6 bases). The receptor comes from a woman aged 18-29 years with Graves' hyperthyroidism that later progressed to Graves' ophthalmopathy. The CDR3 coding sequence is TGTGCCAGCAGCCAATATGGGGACACCCGGGATAATGAGCAGTTCTTC. It codes for CASSQYGDTRDNEQFF.